One and the same sample provided the 13 T cell receptor beta chains below, sequenced in a study of neurological immune-mediated disorders. TCRdb reanalysed the 5' RACE reads using MiXCR and keeps one entry per CDR3 protein. The table has around 62,000 distinct CDR3 sequences, 3.5% to 4.5% seen once. Sequenced: PBMCs. Receptors were obtained from a man aged 45-60 years with multiple sclerosis.

This clonotype came up many times. V gene TRBV7-9 combines with J gene TRBJ2-5; TRBD2 matches at 8 bases. Unmatched junction bases numbered 2, after V lost 1 base and J lost 4 bases. Germline values: CDR1 SEHNR, CDR2 FQNEAQ (reference sequence). There are 14 residues in the CDR3. CDR3 residues: CASSLGSGGETQYF. The CDR3 bases are TGTGCCAGCAGCTTAGGAAGCGGGGGAGAGACCCAGTACTTC.

This clonotype was detected many times. The chain recombines TRBV12-3 or TRBV12-4 with TRBJ2-1; the D gene is possibly TRBD2 (6 bases). The CDR3 totals 15 residues. Between the trimmed V and J ends, which lost 7 bases and 8 bases, there was a span of 21 bases. The CDR3, as DNA: TGTGCCAGCACTCCCGAAGTGGTGGGGGGTCATGAGCAGTTCTTC. Its translation: CASTPEVVGGHEQFF.

The chain uses TRBV4-1 and TRBJ2-3; the D is unclear. CDR3 size: 13 residues. The germline V gene has CDR1 MGHRA and CDR2 YSYEKL. V was cut by 1 base and J by 5 bases, with 7 bases left in between. The CDR3 DNA reads as TGCGCCAGCAGCCAAGGGGGTGTAGATACGCAGTATTTT. This gives the protein CASSQGGVDTQYF.

Many counts were recorded for this clonotype. The rearrangement uses TRBV5-1 and TRBJ1-2; D is undetermined. Deletions cut 0 bases from V and 5 bases from J, with 11 bases between. This CDR3 has 14 residues. Germline V gives CDR1 SGHRS, CDR2 YFSETQ. This CDR3 is CASSLESHLYGYTF. CDR3 nucleotides: TGCGCCAGCAGCTTGGAGTCCCACCTTTATGGCTACACCTTC.

This clonotype was detected many times. This sequence joins TRBV12-3 or TRBV12-4 and TRBJ2-7, with TRBD2 identical over 11 bases. V trimming: 3 bases; J trimming: 1 base; junction bases outside the gene matches: 5. The CDR3 consists of 16 residues. CDR3 in amino acids: CASSFVPSGGSYEQYF. In DNA, the CDR3 is TGTGCCAGCAGTTTTGTTCCTAGCGGGGGGTCCTACGAGCAGTACTTC.

This clonotype has a count of ten or more. The chain links TRBV20-1 to TRBJ1-5; no clear D. Germline CDR1 is DFQATT and CDR2 is SNEGSKA (reference sequence). This CDR3 region has 14 residues. Between the trimmed V and J ends, which lost 0 bases and 1 base, there was a span of 7 bases. The CDR3 nucleotides read TGCAGTGCTAGAGATAGGTTAAGCAATCAGCCCCAGCATTTT. It yields the protein CSARDRLSNQPQHF.

This clonotype was counted between two and nine times. The chain recombines TRBV6-6 with TRBJ1-1; D gene ambiguous. V was pared by 2 bases and J by 1 base, with 11 bases between. Germline assignment: CDR1 MNHNY and CDR2 SVGAGI (reference sequence). The CDR3 has 15 residues. The CDR3 nucleotides are TGTGCCAGCAGTTACACCGGCAGAGGGAACACTGAAGCTTTCTTT. This translates into CASSYTGRGNTEAFF.

In this sample, this clonotype turned up a few times. The rearrangement uses TRBV5-6 and TRBJ2-2; 8 positions agree with TRBD1. Germline V gene lookup returns CDR1 SGHDT and CDR2 YYEEEE. The J segment lost 1 base and the V segment lost 2 bases, leaving 13 bases of the junction unmatched. The CDR3 extends over 19 amino acids. Here the CDR3 DNA reads TGTGCCAGCAGCTTAACCACTGGACAGGGTATTTGGAACACCGGGGAGCTGTTTTTT. Protein sequence: CASSLTTGQGIWNTGELFF.

This clonotype occurred many times. This chain uses TRBV20-1 with TRBJ1-2; D remains ambiguous. CDR1 is DFQATT and CDR2 is SNEGSKA in the germline V gene (reference sequence). Trimming stripped 4 bases from V and 0 bases from J, with 9 bases between. CDR3 length equals 13 residues. CDR3 protein: CSATEPTNYGYTF. The DNA of the CDR3 is TGCAGTGCTACCGAACCTACTAACTATGGCTACACCTTC.

This clonotype was seen at least ten times. V is TRBV7-9 and J is TRBJ2-5, with a tentative D call TRBD2 (6 bases). V was cut by 4 bases and J by 0 bases, with 12 bases left in between. In germline, CDR1 is SEHNR, CDR2 FQNEAQ (reference sequence). CDR3 length: 15 residues. The CDR3 reads CASSSVGGHQETQYF. In DNA, the CDR3 is TGTGCCAGCAGCTCGGTGGGGGGACACCAAGAGACCCAGTACTTC.

This clonotype was detected ten times or more. The chain is built from TRBV5-5 and TRBJ2-3; no clear D. Germline CDR1 SGHKS, CDR2 YYEKEE (reference sequence). This CDR3 contains 12 residues. Trimming removed 0 bases from V and 5 bases from J, with 4 bases in between. The DNA of the CDR3 is TGTGCCAGCAGCTTGGAACGAGATACGCAGTATTTT. This gives the protein CASSLERDTQYF.

This clonotype was recorded many times. The CDR3 reads CASSPWRGGQFF. Here the CDR3 DNA reads TGTGCCAGCAGCCCCTGGCGGGGGGGACAGTTCTTC. The chain joins TRBV5-5 to TRBJ2-1; 9 bases map to TRBD2. Germline lookup yields CDR1 SGHKS and CDR2 YYEKEE (reference sequence). Unmatched junction bases numbered 6, after V lost 4 bases and J lost 13 bases. There are 12 residues in the CDR3. Combining the CDR3 with reference TRBV5-5 and TRBJ2-1 gives the whole variable domain DAGVTQSPTHLIKTRGQQVTLRCSPISGHKSVSWYQQVLGQGPQFIFQYYEKEERGRGNFPDRFSARQFPNYSSELNVNALLLGDSALYLCASSPWRGGQFFGPGTRLTVL.

About this clonotype itself: This CDR3 fails to terminate in the conserved phenylalanine or tryptophan, so it likely reflects a read error. The limits of the CDR3 on the DNA are not certain, so only TCRdb's listed CDR3 is given. V usage is TRBV18 and J usage is TRBJ2-4. CDR1 and CDR2 from the germline V gene are KGHSH and LQKENI. 14 amino acids form the CDR3, both terminal residues included. CDR3 residues: CASSPREPKNIQYN.